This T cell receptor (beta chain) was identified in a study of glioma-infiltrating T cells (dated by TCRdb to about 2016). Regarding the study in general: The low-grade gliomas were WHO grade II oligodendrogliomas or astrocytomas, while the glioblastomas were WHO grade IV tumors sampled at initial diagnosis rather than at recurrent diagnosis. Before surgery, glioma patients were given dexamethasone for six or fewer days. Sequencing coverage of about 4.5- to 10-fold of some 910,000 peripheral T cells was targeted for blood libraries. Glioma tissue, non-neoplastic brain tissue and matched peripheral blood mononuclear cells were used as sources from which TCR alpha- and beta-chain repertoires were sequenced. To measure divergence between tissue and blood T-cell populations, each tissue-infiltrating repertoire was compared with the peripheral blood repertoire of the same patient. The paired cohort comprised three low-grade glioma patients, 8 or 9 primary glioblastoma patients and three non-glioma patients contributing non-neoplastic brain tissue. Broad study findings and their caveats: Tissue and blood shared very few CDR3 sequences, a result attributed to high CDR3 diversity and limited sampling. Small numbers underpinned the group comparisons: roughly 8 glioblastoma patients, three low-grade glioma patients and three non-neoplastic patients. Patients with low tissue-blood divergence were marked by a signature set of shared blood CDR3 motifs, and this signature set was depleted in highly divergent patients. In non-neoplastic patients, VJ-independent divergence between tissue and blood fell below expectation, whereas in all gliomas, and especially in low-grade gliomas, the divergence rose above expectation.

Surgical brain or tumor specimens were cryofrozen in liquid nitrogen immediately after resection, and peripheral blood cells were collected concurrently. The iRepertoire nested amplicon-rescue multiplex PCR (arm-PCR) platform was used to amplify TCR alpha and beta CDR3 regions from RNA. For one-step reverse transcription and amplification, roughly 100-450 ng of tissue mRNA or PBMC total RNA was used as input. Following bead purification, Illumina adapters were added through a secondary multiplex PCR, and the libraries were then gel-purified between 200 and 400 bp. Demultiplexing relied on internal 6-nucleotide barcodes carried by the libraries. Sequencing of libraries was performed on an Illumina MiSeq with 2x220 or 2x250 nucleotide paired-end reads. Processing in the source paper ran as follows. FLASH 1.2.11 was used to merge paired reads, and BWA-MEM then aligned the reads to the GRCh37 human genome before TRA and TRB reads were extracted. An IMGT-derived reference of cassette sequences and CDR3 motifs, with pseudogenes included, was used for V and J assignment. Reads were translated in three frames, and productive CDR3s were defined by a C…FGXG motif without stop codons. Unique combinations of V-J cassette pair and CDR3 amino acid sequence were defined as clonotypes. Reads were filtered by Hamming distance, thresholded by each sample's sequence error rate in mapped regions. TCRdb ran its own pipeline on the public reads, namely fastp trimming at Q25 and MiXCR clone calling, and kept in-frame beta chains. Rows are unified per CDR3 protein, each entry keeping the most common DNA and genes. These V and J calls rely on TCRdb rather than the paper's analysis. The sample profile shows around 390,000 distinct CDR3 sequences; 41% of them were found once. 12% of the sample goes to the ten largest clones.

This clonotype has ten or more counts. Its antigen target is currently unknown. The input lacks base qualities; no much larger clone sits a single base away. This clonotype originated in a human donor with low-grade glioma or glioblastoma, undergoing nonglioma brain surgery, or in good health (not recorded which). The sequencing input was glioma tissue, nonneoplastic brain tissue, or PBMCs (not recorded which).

The CDR3 reads CASKTPGQGYYEQYF. The nucleotide sequence reads TGTGCCAGCAAAACTCCGGGACAGGGGTACTACGAGCAGTACTTC. The chain was built from TRBV27 and TRBJ2-7; 10 bases in the middle match TRBD1. From a lookup of the germline V gene (reference sequence), CDR1 and CDR2 are MNHEY and SMNVEV. V loses 7 bases at its end and J loses 3 bases; junction bases beyond the gene matches: 9. From the cysteine up to the phenylalanine, the CDR3 has a length of 15 residues. The sequence is cut down to CDR3 DNA, 45 bases in frame from base 1.